The clone carrying this T cell receptor beta chain was observed many times. The sample belongs to a study of T cells in Graves' hyperthyroidism and ophthalmopathy. Background on the study: Initial diagnosis, before any treatment, was when peripheral blood was collected.

What was amplified from RNA transcripts were TCR beta CDR3 regions. The HTBI set primed first-round TCR CDR3 RT-PCR. TCRdb analysed the multiplex PCR reads with MiXCR anew, one entry per CDR3 protein. The sample consists of roughly 740,000 distinct CDR3 sequences, approximately 16% of them appearing once. Per the germline V gene, CDR1 is SSHAT and CDR2 is FNYEAQ (reference sequence). The ends were cut back, 4 bases at V and 2 bases at J, with 14 bases in the middle. The CDR3 is 15 amino acids. The clonotype comes from a man between 18 and 35 years old with Graves' hyperthyroidism. The sequencing input was blood. This chain joins TRBV7-7 and TRBJ2-5; perhaps D is TRBD1 or TRBD2 (5 bases each). The CDR3 DNA follows: TGTGCCAGCAGCTATGGGGAAGGGGAGCAAGAGACCCAGTACTTC. Translation: CASSYGEGEQETQYF. Looking up the rest from reference TRBV7-7 and TRBJ2-5 gives the full variable domain: GAGVSQSPRYKVTKRGQDVTLRCDPISSHATLYWYQQALGQGPEFLTYFNYEAQPDKSGLPSDRFSAERPEGSISTLTIQRTEQRDSAMYRCASSYGEGEQETQYFGPGTRLLVL.